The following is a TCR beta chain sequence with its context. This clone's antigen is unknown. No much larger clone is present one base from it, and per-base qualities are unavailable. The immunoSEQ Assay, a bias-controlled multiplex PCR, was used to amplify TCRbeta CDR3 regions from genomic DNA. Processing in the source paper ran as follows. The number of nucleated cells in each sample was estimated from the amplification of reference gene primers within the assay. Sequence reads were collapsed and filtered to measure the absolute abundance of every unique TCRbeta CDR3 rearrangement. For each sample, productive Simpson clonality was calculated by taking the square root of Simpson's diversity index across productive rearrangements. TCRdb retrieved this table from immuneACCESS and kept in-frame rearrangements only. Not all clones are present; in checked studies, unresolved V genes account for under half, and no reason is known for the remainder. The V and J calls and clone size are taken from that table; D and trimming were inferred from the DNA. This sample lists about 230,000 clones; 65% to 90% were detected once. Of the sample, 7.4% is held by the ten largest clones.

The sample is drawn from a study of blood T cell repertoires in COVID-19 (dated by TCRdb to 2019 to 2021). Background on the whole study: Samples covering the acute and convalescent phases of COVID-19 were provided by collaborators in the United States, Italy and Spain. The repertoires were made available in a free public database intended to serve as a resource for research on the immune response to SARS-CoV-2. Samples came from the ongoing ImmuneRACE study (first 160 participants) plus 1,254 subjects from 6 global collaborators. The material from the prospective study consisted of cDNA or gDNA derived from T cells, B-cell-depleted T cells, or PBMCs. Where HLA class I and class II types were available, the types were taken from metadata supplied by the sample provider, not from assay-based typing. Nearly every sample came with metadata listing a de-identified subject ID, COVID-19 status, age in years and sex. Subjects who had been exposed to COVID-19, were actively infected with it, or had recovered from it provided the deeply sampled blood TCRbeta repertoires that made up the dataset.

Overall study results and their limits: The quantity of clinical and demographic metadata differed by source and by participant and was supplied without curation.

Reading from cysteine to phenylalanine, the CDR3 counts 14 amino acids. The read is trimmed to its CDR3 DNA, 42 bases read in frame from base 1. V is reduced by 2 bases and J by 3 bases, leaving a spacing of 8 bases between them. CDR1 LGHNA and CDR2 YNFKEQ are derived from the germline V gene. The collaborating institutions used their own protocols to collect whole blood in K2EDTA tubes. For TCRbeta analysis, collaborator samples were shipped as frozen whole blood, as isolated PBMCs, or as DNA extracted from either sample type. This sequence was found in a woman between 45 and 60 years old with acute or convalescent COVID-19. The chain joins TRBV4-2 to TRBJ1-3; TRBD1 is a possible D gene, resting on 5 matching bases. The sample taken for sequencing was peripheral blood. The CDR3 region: CASSQQGVGNTIYF. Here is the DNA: TGTGCCAGCAGCCAACAGGGTGTTGGAAACACCATATATTTT.